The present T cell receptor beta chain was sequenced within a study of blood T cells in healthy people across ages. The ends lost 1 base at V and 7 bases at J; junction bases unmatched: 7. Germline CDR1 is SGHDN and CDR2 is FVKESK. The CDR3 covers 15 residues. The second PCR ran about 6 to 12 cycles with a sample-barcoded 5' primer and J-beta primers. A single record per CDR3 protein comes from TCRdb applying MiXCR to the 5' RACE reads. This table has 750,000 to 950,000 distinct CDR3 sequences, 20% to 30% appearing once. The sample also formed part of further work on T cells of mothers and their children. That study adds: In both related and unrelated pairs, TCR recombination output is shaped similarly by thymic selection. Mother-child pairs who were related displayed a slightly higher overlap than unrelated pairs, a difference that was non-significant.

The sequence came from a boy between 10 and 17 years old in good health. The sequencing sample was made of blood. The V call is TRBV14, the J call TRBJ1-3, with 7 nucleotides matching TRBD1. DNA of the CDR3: TGTGCCAGCAGCCAAGTTGCAGGGGGTAGGAACACCATATATTTT. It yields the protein CASSQVAGGRNTIYF.